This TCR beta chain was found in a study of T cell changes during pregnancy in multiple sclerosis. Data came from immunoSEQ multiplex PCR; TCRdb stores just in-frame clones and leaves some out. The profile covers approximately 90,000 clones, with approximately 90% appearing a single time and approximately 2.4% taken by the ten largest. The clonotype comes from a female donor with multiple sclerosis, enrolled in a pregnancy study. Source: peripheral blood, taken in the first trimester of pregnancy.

CDR3 nucleotide sequence: TGTGCCAGCAGCTTAGGCAGTCAGCCCCAGCATTTT. It is translated as CASSLGSQPQHF. This chain joins TRBV7-9 and TRBJ1-5; no definite D call. CDR1 SEHNR and CDR2 FQNEAQ come from the germline V gene (reference sequence). V was clipped by 1 base and J by 6 bases, with 4 bases between them. The CDR3 sequence is 12 residues long.